The rows below give T cell receptor beta chains drawn from one sample of a study of cytotoxic CD8 clonotypes in ibrutinib-treated CLL. Clones were read by immunoSEQ multiplex PCR, and TCRdb kept only the in-frame ones, dropping some. The table shows about 36,000 clones, with 71% occurring only once. This specimen consisted of PBMCs, obtained at disease progression, from a patient treated with ibrutinib. The receptor set was obtained from a human donor with chronic lymphocytic leukemia. CDR3s leave out the opening cysteine and the closing phenylalanine or tryptophan.

>13|TRBV5-4|TRBJ2-3
ASSVLWGVRDTQY
>14|TRBV21-1|TRBJ1-4
ASSNPRERLLEKLF
>14|TRBV19|TRBJ1-3
ASTPPGTQVGNTIY
>12|TRBV5-6|TRBJ2-7
ASSPSGESYEQY
>16|TRBV19|TRBJ2-7
ASSIRSRGSNSSYEQY
>11|TRBV2|TRBJ1-6
ASRGQGGSPLH
>13|TRBV11-2|TRBJ2-5
ASSLGLAGAETQY
>12|TRBV5-1|TRBJ2-1
ASSAGLAVNEQF
>13|TRBV9|TRBJ2-5
ASSEMGLAGETQY
>14|TRBV5-1|TRBJ1-1
ASSFGIGGLNTEAF
>13|TRBV5-1|TRBJ2-2
ASSLIPGNAGELF